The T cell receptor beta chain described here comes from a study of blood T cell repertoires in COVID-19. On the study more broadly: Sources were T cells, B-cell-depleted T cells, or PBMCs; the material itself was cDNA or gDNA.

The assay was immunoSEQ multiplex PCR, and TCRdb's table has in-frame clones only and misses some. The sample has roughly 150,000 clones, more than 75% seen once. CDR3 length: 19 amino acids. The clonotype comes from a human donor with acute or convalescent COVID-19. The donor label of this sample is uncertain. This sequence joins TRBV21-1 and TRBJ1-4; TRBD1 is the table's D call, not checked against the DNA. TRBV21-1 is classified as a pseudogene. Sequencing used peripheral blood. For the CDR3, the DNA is TGTGCCAGCAGCAAAGCGGGTTACAGGGGCCGGGCGGCTAATGAAAAACTGTTTTTT. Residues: CASSKAGYRGRAANEKLFF.